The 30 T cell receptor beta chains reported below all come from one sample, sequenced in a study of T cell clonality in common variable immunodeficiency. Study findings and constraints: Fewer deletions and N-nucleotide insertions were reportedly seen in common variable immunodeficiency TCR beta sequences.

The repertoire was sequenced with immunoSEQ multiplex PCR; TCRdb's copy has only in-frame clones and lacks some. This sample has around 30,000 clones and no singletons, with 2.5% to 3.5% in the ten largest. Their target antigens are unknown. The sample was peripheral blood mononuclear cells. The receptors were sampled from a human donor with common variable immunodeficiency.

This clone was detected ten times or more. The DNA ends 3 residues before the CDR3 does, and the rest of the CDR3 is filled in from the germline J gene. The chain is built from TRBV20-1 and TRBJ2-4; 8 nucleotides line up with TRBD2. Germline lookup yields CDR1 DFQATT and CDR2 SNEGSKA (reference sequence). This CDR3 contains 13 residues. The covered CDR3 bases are TGCAGTGCTAGGAAAGGTAGCGGGGTTCCT. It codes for CSARKGSGVP. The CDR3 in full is CSARKGSGVPQYF.

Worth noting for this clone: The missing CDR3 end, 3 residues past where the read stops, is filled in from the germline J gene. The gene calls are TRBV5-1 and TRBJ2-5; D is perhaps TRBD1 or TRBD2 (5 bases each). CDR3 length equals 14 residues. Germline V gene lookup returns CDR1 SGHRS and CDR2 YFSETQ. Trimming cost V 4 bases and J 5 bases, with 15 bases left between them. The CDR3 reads CASSVGTPGETQYF. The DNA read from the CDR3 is TGCGCCAGCAGCGTGGGGACCCCAGGGGAGACC.

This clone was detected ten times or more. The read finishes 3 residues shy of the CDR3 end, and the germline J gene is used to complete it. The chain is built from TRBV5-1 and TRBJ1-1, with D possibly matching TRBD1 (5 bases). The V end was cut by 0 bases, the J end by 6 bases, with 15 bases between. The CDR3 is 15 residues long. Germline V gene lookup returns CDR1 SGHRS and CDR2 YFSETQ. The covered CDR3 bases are TGCGCCAGCAGCTTGGATGGGAGCGGGGGGTCTGAA. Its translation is CASSLDGSGGSE. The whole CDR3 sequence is CASSLDGSGGSEAFF. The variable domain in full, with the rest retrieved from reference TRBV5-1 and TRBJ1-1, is KAGVTQTPRYLIKTRGQQVTLSCSPISGHRSVSWYQQTPGQGLQFLFEYFSETQRNKGNFPGRFSGRQFSNSRSEMNVSTLELGDSALYLCASSLDGSGGSEAFFGQGTRLTVV.

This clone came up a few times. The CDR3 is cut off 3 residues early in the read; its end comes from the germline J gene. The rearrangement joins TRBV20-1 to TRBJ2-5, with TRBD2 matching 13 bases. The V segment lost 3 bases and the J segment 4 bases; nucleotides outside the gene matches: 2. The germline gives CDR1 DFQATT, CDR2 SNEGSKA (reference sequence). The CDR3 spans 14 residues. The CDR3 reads CSARGLAGRETQYF. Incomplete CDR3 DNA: TGCAGTGCTAGGGGACTAGCGGGGCGAGAGACC.

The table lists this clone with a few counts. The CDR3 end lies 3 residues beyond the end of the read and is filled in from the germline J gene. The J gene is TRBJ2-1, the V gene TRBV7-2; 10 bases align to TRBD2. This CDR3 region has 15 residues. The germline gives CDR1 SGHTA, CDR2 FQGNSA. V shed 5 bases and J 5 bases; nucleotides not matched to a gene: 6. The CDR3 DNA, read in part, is TGTGCCAGCAGCGCCGCTAGCGGGGGCCACAATGAG. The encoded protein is CASSAASGGHNE. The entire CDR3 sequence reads CASSAASGGHNEQFF.

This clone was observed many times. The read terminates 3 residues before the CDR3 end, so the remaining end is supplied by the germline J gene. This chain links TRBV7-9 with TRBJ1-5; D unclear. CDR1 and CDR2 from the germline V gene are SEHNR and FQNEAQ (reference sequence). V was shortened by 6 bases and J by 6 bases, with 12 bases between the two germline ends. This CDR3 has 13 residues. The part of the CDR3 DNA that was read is TGTGCCAGCAGTGGTAGTGGTCTTCAGCCC. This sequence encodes CASSGSGLQP. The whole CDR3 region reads CASSGSGLQPQHF.

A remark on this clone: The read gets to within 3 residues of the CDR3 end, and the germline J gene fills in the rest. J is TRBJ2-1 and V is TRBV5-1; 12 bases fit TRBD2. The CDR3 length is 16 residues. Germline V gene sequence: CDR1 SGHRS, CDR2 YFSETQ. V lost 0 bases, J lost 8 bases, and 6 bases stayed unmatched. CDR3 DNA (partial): TGCGCCAGCAGCTTGGTCCCTAGCGGGGGGGCCGATGAG. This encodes CASSLVPSGGADE. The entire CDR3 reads CASSLVPSGGADEQFF.

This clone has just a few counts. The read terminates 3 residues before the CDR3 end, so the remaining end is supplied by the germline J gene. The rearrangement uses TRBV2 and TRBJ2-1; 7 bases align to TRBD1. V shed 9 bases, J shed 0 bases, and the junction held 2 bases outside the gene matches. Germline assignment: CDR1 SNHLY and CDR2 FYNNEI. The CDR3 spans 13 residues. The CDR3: CASYRGSYNEQFF. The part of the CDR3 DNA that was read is TGTGCCAGTTACAGGGGCTCCTACAATGAG.

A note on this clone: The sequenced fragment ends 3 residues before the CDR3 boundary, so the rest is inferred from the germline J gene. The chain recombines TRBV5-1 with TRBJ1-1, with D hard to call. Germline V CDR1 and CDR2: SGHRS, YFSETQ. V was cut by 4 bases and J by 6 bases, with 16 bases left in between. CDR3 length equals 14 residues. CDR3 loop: CASSEPHQVAEAFF. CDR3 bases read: TGCGCCAGCAGCGAACCCCACCAGGTCGCTGAA.

The CDR3 bases that were read are TGTGCCAGCTCCGACAGCTACTTTACAGATACG. Translated, it gives CASSDSYFTDT. The CDR3 in its entirety is CASSDSYFTDTQYF. The chain couples TRBV6-2 or TRBV6-3 to TRBJ2-3, with a tentative D call TRBD1 (5 bases). Read data end 3 residues before the CDR3 end; the end is taken from the germline J gene. In germline, CDR1 is MNHEY, CDR2 SVGEGT. CDR3 length equals 14 residues. Trimming shortened V by 8 bases and J by 3 bases, and 15 bases separated the two germline ends.

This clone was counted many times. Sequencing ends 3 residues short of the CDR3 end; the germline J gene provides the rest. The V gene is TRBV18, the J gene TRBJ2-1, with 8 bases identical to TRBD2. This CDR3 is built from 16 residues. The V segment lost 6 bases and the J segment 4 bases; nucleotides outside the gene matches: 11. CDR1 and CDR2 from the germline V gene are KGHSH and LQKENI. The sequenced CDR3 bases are TGTGCCAGCTCCCTCGGCGCGGGGGGACCTTACAATGAG. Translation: CASSLGAGGPYNE. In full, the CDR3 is CASSLGAGGPYNEQFF.

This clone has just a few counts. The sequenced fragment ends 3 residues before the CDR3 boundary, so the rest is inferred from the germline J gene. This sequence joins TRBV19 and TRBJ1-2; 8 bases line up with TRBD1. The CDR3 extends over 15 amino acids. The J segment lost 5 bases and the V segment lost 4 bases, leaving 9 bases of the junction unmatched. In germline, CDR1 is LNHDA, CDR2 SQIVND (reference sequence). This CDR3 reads CASSKGQGAVYGYTF. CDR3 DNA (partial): TGTGCCAGTAGTAAGGGGCAGGGGGCTGTGTATGGC.

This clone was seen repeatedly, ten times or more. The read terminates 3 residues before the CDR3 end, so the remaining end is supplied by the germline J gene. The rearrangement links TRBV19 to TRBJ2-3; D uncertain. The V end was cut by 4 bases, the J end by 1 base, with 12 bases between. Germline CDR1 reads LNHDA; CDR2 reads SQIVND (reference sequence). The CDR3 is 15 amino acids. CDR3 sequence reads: CASSNQERGTDTQYF. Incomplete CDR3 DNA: TGTGCCAGTAGTAACCAGGAAAGGGGCACAGATACG.

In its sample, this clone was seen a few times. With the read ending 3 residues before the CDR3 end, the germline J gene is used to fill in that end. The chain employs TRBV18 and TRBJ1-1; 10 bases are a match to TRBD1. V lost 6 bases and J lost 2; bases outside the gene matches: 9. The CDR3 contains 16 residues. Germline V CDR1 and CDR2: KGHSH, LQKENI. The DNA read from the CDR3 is TGTGCCAGCTCGCAGACAGGGGGCCAATTTAACACTGAA. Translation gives CASSQTGGQFNTE. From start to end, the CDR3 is CASSQTGGQFNTEAFF.

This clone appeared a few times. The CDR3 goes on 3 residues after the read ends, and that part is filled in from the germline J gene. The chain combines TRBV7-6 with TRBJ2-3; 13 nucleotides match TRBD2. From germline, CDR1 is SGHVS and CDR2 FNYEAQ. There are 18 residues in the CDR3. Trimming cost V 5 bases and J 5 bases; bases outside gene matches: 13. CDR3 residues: CASSARTSGGPRGDTQYF. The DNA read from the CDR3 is TGTGCCAGCAGCGCCCGGACTAGCGGGGGCCCCCGGGGAGATACG.

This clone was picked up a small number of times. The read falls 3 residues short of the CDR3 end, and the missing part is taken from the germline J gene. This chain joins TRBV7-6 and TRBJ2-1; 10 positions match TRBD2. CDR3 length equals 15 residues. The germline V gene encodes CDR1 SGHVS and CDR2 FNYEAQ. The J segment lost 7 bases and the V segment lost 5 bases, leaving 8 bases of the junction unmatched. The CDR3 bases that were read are TGTGCCAGCAGCCCGTCTAGCGGGGGCTTGAATGAG. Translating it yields CASSPSSGGLNE. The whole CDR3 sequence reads CASSPSSGGLNEQFF.

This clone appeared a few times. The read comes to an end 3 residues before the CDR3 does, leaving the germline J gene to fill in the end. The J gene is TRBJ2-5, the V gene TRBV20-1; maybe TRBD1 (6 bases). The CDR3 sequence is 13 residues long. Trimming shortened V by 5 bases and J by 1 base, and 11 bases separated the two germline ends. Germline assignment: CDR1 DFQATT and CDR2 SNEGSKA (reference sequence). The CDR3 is CSASRGTQETQYF. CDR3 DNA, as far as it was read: TGCAGTGCTTCTAGGGGGACCCAAGAGACC.

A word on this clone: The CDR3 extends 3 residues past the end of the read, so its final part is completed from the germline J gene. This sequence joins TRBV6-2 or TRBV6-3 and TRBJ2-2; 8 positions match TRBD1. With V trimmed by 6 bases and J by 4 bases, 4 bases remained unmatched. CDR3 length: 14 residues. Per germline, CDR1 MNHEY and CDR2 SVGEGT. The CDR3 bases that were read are TGTGCCAGCAGGCAGGGGGCCGGCACCGGGGAG. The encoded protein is CASRQGAGTGE. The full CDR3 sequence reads CASRQGAGTGELFF.

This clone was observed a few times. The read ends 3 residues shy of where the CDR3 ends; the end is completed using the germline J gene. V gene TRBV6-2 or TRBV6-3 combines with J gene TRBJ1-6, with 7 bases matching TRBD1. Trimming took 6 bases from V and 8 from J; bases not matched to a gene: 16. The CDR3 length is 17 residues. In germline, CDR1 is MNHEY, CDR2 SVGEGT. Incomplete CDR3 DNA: TGTGCCAGCAGAAGGCATATGACAGGGACCTCCTATTCACCC. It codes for CASRRHMTGTSYSP. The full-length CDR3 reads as CASRRHMTGTSYSPLHF.

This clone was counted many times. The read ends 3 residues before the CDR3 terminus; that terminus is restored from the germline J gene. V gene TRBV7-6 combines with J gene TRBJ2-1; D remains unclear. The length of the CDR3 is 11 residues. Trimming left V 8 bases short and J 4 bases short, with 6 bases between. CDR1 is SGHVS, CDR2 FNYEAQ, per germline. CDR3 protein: CASASYNEQFF. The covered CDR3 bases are TGTGCCAGCGCGTCTTACAATGAG.

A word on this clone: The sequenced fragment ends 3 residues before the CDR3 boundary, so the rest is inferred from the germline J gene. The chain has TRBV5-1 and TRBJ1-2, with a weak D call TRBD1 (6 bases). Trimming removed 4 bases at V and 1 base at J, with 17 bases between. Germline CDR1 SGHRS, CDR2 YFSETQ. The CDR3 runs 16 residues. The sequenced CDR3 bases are TGCGCCAGCAGCGTCTCACAGGGATCCGGTAACTATGGC. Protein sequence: CASSVSQGSGNYG. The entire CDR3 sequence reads CASSVSQGSGNYGYTF.

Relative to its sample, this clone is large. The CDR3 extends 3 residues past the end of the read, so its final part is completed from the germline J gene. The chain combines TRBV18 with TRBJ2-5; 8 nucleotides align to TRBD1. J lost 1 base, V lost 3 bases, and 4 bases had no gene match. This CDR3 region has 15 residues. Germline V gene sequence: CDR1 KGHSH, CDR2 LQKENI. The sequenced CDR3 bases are TGTGCCAGCTCACCTACAGGGGGGCTCCAAGAGACC. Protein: CASSPTGGLQET. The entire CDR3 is CASSPTGGLQETQYF.

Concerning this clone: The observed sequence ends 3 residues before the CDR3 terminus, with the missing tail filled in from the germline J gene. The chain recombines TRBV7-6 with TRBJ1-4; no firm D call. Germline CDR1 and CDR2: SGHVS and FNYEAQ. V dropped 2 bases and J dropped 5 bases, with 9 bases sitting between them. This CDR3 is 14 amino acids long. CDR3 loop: CASSLSLRNEKLFF. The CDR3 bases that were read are TGTGCCAGCAGCTTATCTCTGAGGAATGAAAAA.

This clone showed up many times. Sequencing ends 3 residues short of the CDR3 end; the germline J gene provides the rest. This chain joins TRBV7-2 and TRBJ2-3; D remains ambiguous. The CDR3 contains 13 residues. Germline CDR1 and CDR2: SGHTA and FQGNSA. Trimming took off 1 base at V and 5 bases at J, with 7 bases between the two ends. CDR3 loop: CASSLVIRDTQYF. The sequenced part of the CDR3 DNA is TGTGCCAGCAGCTTAGTTATCAGAGATACG.

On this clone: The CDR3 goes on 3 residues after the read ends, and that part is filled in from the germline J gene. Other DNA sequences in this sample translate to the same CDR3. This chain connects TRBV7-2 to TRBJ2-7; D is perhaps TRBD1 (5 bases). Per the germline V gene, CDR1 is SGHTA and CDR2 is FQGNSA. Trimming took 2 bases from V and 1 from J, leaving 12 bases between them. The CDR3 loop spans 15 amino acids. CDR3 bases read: TGTGCCAGCAGCTTAAGGCAGGGTGCTTCCTACGAG. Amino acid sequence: CASSLRQGASYE. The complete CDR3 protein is CASSLRQGASYEQYF.

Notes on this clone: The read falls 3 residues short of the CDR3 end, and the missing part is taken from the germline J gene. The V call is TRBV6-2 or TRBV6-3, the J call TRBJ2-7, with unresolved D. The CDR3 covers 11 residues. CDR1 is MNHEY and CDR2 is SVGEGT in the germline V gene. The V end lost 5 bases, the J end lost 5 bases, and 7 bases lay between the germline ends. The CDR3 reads CASSLLHEQYF. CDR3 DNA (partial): TGTGCCAGCAGTCTGCTACACGAG.

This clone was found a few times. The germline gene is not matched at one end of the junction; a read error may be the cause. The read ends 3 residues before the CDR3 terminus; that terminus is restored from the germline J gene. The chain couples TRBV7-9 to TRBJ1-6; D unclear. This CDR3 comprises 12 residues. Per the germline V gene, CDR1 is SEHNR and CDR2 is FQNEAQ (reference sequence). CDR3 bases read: TGTTCCAGCAGCTTACTCGATTCACCC. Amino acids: CSSSLLDSP. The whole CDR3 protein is CSSSLLDSPLHF.

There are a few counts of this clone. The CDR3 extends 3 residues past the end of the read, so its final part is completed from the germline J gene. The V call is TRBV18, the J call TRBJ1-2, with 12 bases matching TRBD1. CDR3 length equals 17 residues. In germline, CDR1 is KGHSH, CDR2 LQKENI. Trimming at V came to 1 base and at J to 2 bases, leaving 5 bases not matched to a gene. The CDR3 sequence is CASSPRDRGRENYGYTF. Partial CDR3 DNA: TGTGCCAGCTCACCACGGGACAGGGGGCGCGAGAACTATGGC.

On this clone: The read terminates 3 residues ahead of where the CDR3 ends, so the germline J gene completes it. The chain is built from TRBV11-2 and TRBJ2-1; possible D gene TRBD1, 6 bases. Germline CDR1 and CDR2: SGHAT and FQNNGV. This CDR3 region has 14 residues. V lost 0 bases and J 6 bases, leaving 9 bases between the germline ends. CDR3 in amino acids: CASSLESGVNEQFF. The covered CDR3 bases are TGTGCCAGCAGCTTAGAATCAGGGGTCAATGAG.

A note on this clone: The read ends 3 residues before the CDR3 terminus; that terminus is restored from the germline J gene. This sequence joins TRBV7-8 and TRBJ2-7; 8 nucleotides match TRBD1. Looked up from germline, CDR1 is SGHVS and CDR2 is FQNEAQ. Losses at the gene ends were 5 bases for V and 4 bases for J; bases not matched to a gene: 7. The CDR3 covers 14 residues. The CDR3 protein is CASSPQGAKYEQYF. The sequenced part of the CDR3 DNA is TGTGCCAGCAGCCCGCAGGGGGCAAAGTACGAG.